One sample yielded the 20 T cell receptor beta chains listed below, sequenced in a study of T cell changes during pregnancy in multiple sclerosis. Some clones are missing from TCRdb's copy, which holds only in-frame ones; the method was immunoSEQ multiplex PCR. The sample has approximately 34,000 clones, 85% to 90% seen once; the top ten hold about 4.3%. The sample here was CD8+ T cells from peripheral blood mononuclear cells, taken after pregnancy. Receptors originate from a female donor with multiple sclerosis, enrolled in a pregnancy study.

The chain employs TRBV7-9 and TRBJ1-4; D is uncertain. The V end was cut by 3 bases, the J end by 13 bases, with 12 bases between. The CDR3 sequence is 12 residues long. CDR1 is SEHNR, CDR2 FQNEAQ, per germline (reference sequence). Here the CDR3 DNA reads TGTGCCAGCAGCTTGGGCCCCCCCCGACTGTTTTTT. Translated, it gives CASSLGPPRLFF.

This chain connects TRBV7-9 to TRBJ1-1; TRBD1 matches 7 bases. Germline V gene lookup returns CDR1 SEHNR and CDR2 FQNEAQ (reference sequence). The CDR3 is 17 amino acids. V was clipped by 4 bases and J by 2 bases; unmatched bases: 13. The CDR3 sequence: CASSSPSPDRINTEAFF. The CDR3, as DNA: TGTGCCAGCAGCTCCCCCTCCCCGGACAGGATAAACACTGAAGCTTTCTTT.

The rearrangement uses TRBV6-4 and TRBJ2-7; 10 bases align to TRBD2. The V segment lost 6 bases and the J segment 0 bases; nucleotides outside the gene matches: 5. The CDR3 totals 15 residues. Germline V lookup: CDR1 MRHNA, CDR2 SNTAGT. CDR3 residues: CASSPLAGPSYEQYF. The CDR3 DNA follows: TGTGCCAGCAGCCCACTAGCGGGGCCCTCCTACGAGCAGTACTTC.

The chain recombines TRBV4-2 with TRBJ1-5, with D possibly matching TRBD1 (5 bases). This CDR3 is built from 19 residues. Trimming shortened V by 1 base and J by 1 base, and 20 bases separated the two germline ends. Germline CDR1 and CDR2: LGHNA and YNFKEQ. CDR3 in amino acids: CASSQVGDGGLRSNQPQHF. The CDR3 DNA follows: TGTGCCAGCAGCCAAGTGGGAGATGGGGGACTTCGAAGCAATCAGCCCCAGCATTTT.

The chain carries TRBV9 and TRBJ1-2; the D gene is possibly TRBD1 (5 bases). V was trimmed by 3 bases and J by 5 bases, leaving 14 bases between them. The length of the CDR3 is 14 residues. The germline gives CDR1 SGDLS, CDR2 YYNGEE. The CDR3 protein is CASSDSAGGYGYTF. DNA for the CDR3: TGTGCCAGCAGCGACAGTGCGGGGGGATATGGCTACACCTTC.

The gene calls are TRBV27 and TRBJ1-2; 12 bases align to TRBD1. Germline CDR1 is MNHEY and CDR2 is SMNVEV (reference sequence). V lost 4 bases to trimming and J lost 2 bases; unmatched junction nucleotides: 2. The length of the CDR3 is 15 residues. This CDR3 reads CASSSGQGANYGYTF. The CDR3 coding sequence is TGTGCCAGCAGTTCGGGACAGGGGGCGAACTATGGCTACACCTTC.

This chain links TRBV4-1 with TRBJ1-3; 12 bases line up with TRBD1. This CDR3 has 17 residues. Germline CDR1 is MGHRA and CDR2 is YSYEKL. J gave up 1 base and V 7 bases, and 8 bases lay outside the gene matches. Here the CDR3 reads CASTGGTGGKSGNTIYF. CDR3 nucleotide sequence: TGCGCCAGCACCGGAGGGACAGGGGGCAAATCTGGAAACACCATATATTTT.

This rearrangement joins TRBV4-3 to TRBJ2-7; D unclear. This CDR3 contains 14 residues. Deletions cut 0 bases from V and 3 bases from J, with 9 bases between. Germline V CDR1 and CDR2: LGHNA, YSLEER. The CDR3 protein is CASSQDGGDYEQYF. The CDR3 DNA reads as TGCGCCAGCAGCCAAGACGGCGGTGACTACGAGCAGTACTTC.

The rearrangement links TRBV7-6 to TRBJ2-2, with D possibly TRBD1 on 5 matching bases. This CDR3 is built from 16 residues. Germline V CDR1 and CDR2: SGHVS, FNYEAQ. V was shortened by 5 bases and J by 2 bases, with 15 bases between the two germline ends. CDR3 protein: CASSPRPTANTGELFF. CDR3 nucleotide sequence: TGTGCCAGCAGCCCCCGTCCGACAGCAAACACCGGGGAGCTGTTTTTT.

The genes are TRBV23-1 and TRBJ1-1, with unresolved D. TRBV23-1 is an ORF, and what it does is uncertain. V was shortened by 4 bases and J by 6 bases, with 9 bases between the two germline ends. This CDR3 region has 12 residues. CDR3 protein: CASSLLGAEAFF. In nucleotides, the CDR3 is TGCGCCAGCAGTCTCCTCGGGGCTGAAGCTTTCTTT.

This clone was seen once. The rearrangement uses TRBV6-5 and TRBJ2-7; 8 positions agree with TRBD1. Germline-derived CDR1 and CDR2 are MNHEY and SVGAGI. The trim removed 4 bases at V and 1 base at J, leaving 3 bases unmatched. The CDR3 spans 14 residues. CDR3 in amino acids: CASSSGQGSYEQYF. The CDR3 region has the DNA TGTGCCAGCAGTTCTGGACAGGGATCCTACGAGCAGTACTTC.

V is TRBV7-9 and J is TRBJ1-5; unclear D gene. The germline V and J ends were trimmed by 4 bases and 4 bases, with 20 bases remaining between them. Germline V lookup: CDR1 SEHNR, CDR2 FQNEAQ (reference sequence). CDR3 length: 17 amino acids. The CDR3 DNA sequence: TGTGCCAGCAGCTCCGACTCGTCGGCCTCACCGAATCAGCCCCAGCATTTT. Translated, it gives CASSSDSSASPNQPQHF.

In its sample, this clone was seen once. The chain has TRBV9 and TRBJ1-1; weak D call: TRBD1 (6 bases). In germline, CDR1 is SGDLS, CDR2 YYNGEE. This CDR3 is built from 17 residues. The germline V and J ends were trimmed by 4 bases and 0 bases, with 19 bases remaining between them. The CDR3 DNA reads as TGTGCCAGCAGCACCCGACGAGGACAGCGTATGAACACTGAAGCTTTCTTT. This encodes CASSTRRGQRMNTEAFF.

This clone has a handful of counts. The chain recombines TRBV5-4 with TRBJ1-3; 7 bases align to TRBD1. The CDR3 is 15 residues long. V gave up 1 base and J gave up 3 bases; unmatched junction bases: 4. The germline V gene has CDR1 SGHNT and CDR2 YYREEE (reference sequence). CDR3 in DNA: TGTGCCAGCAGCTTGACGACAGGGTTTGGAAACACCATATATTTT. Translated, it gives CASSLTTGFGNTIYF.

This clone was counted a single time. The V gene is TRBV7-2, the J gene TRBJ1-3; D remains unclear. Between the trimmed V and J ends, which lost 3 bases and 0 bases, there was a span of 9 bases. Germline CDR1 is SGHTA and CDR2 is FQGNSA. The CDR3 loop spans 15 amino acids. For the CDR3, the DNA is TGTGCCAGCAGCTTTGACACGTCCTCTGGAAACACCATATATTTT. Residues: CASSFDTSSGNTIYF.

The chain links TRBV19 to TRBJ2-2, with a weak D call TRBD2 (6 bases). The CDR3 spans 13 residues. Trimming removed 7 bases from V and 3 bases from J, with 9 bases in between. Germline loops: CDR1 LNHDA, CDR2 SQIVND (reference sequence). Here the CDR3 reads CASTGVDTGELFF. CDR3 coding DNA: TGTGCCAGTACGGGGGTTGACACCGGGGAGCTGTTTTTT.

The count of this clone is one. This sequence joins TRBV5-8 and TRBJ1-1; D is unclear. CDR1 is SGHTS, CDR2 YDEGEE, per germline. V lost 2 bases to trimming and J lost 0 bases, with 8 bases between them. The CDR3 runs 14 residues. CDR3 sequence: CASSFGNLNTEAFF. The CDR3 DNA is TGTGCCAGCAGCTTCGGGAATTTGAACACTGAAGCTTTCTTT.

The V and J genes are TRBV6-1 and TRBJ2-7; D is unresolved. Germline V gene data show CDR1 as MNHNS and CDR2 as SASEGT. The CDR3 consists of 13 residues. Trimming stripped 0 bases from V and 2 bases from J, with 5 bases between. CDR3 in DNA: TGTGCCAGCAGTGAAGCGACAACCTACGAGCAGTACTTC. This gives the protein CASSEATTYEQYF.

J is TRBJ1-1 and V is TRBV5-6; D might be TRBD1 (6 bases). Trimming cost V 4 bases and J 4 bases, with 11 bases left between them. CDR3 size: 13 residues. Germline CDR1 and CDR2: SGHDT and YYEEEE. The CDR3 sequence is CASSPGGATEAFF. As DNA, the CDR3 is TGTGCCAGCAGCCCGGGGGGGGCCACTGAAGCTTTCTTT.

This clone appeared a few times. The CDR3 spells CASRDTSGGADTQYF. The CDR3 nucleotides are TGTGCCAGCAGGGACACTAGCGGGGGGGCAGATACGCAGTATTTT. The chain is built from TRBV6-4 and TRBJ2-3; 13 nucleotides line up with TRBD2. V lost 6 bases and J lost 4; bases outside the gene matches: 4. Germline CDR1 is MRHNA and CDR2 is SNTAGT. The CDR3 loop spans 15 amino acids.